Listed here are 16 T cell receptor beta chains from one sample, sequenced in a study of shared clonotypes between healthy human individuals. Sequencing was performed with immunoSEQ multiplex PCR; in TCRdb, only in-frame clones are kept and a portion is missing. Of 450,000 to 650,000 clones listed, 70% to 80% were seen once; the top ten hold 12%. Sample: PBMCs. These receptors originate from a woman aged 40 to 55 in good health. Some clones in this sample may be carry-over from other donors' samples.

There are many counts of this clone. Distinct nucleotide sequences in the sample also encode this CDR3. The rearrangement joins TRBV28 to TRBJ2-5; D may correspond to TRBD1 or TRBD2 (6 bases each). Germline V gene sequence: CDR1 MDHEN, CDR2 SYDVKM. The CDR3 extends over 13 amino acids. V was cut by 5 bases and J by 6 bases, with 13 bases left in between. The chain's CDR3 is CASSVRGGQTQYF. The CDR3 DNA sequence: TGTGCCAGCAGTGTCAGGGGAGGACAGACCCAGTACTTC.

The gene calls are TRBV30 and TRBJ1-2, with a possible D match to TRBD1 (6 bases). The V gene's germline CDR1 is GTSNPN and CDR2 SVGIG (reference sequence). V lost 4 bases and J 7 bases, leaving 10 bases between the germline ends. The CDR3 spans 11 residues. The CDR3 sequence: CAWTAGVGYTF. The DNA for the CDR3 is TGTGCCTGGACAGCAGGGGTTGGCTACACCTTC.

The chain couples TRBV28 to TRBJ2-7, with D possibly TRBD2 on 6 matching bases. Trimming pared 3 bases from V and 1 base from J, leaving 10 bases between. Germline V gene data show CDR1 as MDHEN and CDR2 as SYDVKM. The CDR3 sequence is 14 residues long. This chain's CDR3 is CASSFKRVSYEQYF. CDR3 coding DNA: TGTGCCAGCAGTTTCAAGCGGGTATCCTACGAGCAGTACTTC.

The rearrangement links TRBV28 to TRBJ2-1, with 8 nucleotides matching TRBD2. The CDR3 loop spans 13 amino acids. Trimming removed 9 bases from V and 9 bases from J; junction bases left unmatched: 10. Germline V gives CDR1 MDHEN, CDR2 SYDVKM. The CDR3 coding sequence is TGTGCCAGTGAAAGCGGGAGTGGGGTTGAGCAGTTCTTC. It encodes CASESGSGVEQFF.

At least ten counts were recorded for this clone. The genes are TRBV7-8 and TRBJ2-1; D gene ambiguous. Trimming pared 5 bases from V and 8 bases from J, leaving 13 bases between. The CDR3 has 13 residues. The germline CDR1 and CDR2 sequences are SGHVS and FQNEAQ. CDR3 sequence (DNA): TGTGCCAGCAGCCCCCCTGCTCGGGATGAGCAGTTCTTC. It encodes CASSPPARDEQFF.

A single count supports this clone. The chain links TRBV10-3 to TRBJ2-7; D uncertain. V was shortened by 4 bases and J by 1 base, with 20 bases between the two germline ends. Germline CDR1 ENHRY, CDR2 SYGVKD. This CDR3 comprises 17 residues. The CDR3 bases are TGTGCCATCAGTGCTGAGGAAGGACGGAAGGAGTCCTACGAGCAGTACTTC. It translates to CAISAEEGRKESYEQYF.

This chain joins TRBV4-3 and TRBJ2-1; possible D gene TRBD1, 6 bases. The CDR3 has 12 residues. Trimming shortened V by 0 bases and J by 10 bases, and 7 bases separated the two germline ends. Germline V gene lookup returns CDR1 LGHNA and CDR2 YSLEER. The DNA of the CDR3 is TGCGCCAGCAGCCAAGATGGGACAGAGCAGTTCTTC. Protein sequence: CASSQDGTEQFF.

This chain joins TRBV5-6 and TRBJ2-7; no clear D. The CDR3 loop spans 12 amino acids. V was pared by 0 bases and J by 3 bases, with 4 bases between. Germline V lookup: CDR1 SGHDT, CDR2 YYEEEE. In nucleotides, the CDR3 is TGTGCCAGCAGCTTGGGCCTCTACGAGCAGTACTTC. Residues: CASSLGLYEQYF.

The rearrangement joins TRBV7-2 to TRBJ2-3; a possible D gene is TRBD2 (5 bases). This CDR3 region has 13 residues. The V gene's germline CDR1 is SGHTA and CDR2 FQGNSA. Trimming removed 3 bases from V and 1 base from J, with 5 bases in between. CDR3 bases: TGTGCCAGCAGCTTTAGCGGCACAGATACGCAGTATTTT. Protein sequence: CASSFSGTDTQYF.

V and J are TRBV10-2 and TRBJ1-6; D possibly corresponds to TRBD1 (5 bases). V was trimmed by 7 bases and J by 6 bases, leaving 16 bases between them. Germline assignment: CDR1 WSHSY and CDR2 SAAADI. The CDR3 has 15 residues. CDR3 loop: CASTWDRGTNSPLHF. DNA of the CDR3: TGCGCCAGCACGTGGGACCGGGGAACTAATTCACCCCTCCACTTT.

Concerning this clone itself: Other DNA sequences in the sample encode the same CDR3. The chain has TRBV5-1 and TRBJ2-2; 7 positions match TRBD1. J gave up 3 bases and V 2 bases, and 4 bases lay outside the gene matches. The CDR3 runs 15 residues. Germline V lookup: CDR1 SGHRS, CDR2 YFSETQ. CDR3 loop: CASSLQGGDTGELFF. The CDR3 bases are TGCGCCAGCAGCTTACAAGGGGGCGACACCGGGGAGCTGTTTTTT.

The chain couples TRBV5-1 to TRBJ1-2; D is unresolved. CDR1 and CDR2 from the germline V gene are SGHRS and YFSETQ. The V end lost 9 bases, the J end lost 4 bases, and 13 bases lay between the germline ends. The CDR3 consists of 12 residues. This CDR3 is CATGREGYGYTF. The CDR3 coding sequence is TGCGCCACCGGGCGGGAGGGCTATGGCTACACCTTC.

About this clone: A far larger clone is a single base away, which makes a read error likely. The sample holds other DNA sequences that translate to the same CDR3. The CDR3 sequence is CAWSGSNQPQHF. The CDR3 nucleotides are TGTGCCTGGAGTGGGAGCAATCAGCCCCAGCACTTT. The gene calls are TRBV30 and TRBJ1-5; no clear D gene. CDR3 size: 12 residues. CDR1 and CDR2 from the germline V gene are GTSNPN and SVGIG (reference sequence).

This clone was detected a few times. The genes are TRBV15 and TRBJ2-1; D may match TRBD1 or TRBD2 (5 bases each). Trimming pared 0 bases from V and 5 bases from J, leaving 14 bases between. Germline CDR1 is LNHNV and CDR2 is YYDKDF (reference sequence). The CDR3 consists of 16 residues. CDR3 sequence (DNA): TGTGCCACCAGCAGAGATGGGGGAGACTCACACAATGAGCAGTTCTTC. Translating it yields CATSRDGGDSHNEQFF.

The V gene is TRBV28, the J gene TRBJ1-2, with 7 positions matching TRBD1. CDR3 size: 14 residues. After removal of 3 bases from V and 8 bases from J, the junction contained 9 bases not matched to a gene. The germline V gene has CDR1 MDHEN and CDR2 SYDVKM. CDR3 DNA sequence: TGTGCCAGCAGTTTTTCCCTAGGGGGCCCGGGCTACACCTTC. It codes for CASSFSLGGPGYTF.

This clone appeared a few times. The chain has TRBV5-4 and TRBJ1-1; TRBD1 aligns across 7 bases. The V gene end was trimmed by 4 bases and the J gene end by 4 bases; junction bases not matched to a gene: 10. CDR1 and CDR2 (germline): SGHNT, YYREEE (reference sequence). The CDR3 spans 15 residues. The CDR3 here is CASSAPKQGITEAFF. The CDR3 DNA reads as TGTGCCAGCAGCGCACCAAAACAGGGGATCACTGAAGCTTTCTTT.